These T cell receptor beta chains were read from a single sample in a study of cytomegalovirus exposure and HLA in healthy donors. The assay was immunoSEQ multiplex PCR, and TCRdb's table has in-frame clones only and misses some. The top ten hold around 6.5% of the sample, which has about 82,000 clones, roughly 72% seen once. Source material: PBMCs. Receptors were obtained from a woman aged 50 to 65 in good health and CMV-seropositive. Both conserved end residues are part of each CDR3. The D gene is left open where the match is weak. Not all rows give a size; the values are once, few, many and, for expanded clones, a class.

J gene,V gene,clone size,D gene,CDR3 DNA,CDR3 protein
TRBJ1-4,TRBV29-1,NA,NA,TGCAGCGTTGGAGTGGGAGGGGTATTTGAAAAACTGTTTTTT,CSVGVGGVFEKLFF
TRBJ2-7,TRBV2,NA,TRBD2,TGTGCCAGCAGTCCGGGACTAGCGGGAGGCGAGCAGTACTTC,CASSPGLAGGEQYF
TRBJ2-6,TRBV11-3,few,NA,TGTGCCAGCAGCTTCCAGGGCCCTGGGGCCAACGTCCTGACTTTC,CASSFQGPGANVLTF
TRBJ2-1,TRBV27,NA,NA,TGTGCCAGCAGAAACAGGTACAATGAGCAGTTCTTC,CASRNRYNEQFF
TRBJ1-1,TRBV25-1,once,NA,TGTGCCAGCAGTTTCAGGAACACTGAAGCTTTCTTT,CASSFRNTEAFF
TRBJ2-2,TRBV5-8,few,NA,TGTGCCAGCAGCTTGTACAGGGTGGCCGGGGAGCTGTTTTTT,CASSLYRVAGELFF
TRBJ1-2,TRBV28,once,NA,TGTGCCAGCAACCAAGGCAGACGGGGCTATGGCTACACCTTC,CASNQGRRGYGYTF
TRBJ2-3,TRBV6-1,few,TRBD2,TGTGCCAGCAGTCGGAGCGGGGGAGCCGATACGCAGTATTTT,CASSRSGGADTQYF
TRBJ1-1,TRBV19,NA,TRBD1,TGTGCCAGTAGTCCATGGACAGGGGAAGCTTTCTTT,CASSPWTGEAFF
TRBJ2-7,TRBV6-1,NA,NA,TGTGCCAGCAGTGAACAGAGGGGGTACGAGCAGTACTTC,CASSEQRGYEQYF
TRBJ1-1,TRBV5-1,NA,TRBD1,TGCGCCAGCAGAGGGGGCCCCATGAACACTGAAGCTTTCTTT,CASRGGPMNTEAFF
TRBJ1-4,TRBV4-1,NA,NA,TGCGCCAGCAGCTTGTCCGGGGTCTATAACGAAAAACTGTTTTTT,CASSLSGVYNEKLFF
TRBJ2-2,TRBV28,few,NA,TGTGCCAGCAGTCGACTCAAATTAAACACCGGGGAGCTGTTTTTT,CASSRLKLNTGELFF
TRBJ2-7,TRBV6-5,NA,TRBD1,TGTGCCAGCACCCGGACAGGAGGCCACGAGCAGTACTTC,CASTRTGGHEQYF
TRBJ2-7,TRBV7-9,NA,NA,TGTGCCAGCAGCCCTAGCCAAAGCTACGAGCAGTACTTC,CASSPSQSYEQYF
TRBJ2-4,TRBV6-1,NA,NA,TGTGCCAGCAACCTACCCCCAGCCAAAAACATTCAGTACTTC,CASNLPPAKNIQYF
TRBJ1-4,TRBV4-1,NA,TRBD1,TGCGCCAGCAGCCAAAGAGGGACAGGGGTTGTTGAAAAACTGTTTTTT,CASSQRGTGVVEKLFF
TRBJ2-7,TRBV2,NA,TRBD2,TGTGCCAGCAGTGAGACTAGCGGGAGGATTGGAGAGCAGTACTTC,CASSETSGRIGEQYF
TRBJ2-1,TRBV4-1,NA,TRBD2,TGCGCCAGCAGCCAAAGGCGGGAGGGATACAATGAGCAGTTCTTC,CASSQRREGYNEQFF
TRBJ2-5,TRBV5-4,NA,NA,TGTGCCAGCAGCTGGGGGGTGACAGGGCTCCAAGAGACCCAGTACTTC,CASSWGVTGLQETQYF
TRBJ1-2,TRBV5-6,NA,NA,TGTGCCAGCAGCAAAGGGACACCTACTTATGGCTACACCTTC,CASSKGTPTYGYTF
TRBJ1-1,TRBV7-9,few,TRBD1,TGTGCCAGCAGATACGCGACAGGGACGAACACTGAAGCTTTCTTT,CASRYATGTNTEAFF
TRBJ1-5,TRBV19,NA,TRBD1,TGTGCCAGTAGTATGGCAGGGGGCTGGGGTCAGCCCCAGCATTTT,CASSMAGGWGQPQHF
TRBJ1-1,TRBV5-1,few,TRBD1,TGCGCCAGCAGCAAGAGACAGGGGGCTTCGAACACTGAAGCTTTCTTT,CASSKRQGASNTEAFF